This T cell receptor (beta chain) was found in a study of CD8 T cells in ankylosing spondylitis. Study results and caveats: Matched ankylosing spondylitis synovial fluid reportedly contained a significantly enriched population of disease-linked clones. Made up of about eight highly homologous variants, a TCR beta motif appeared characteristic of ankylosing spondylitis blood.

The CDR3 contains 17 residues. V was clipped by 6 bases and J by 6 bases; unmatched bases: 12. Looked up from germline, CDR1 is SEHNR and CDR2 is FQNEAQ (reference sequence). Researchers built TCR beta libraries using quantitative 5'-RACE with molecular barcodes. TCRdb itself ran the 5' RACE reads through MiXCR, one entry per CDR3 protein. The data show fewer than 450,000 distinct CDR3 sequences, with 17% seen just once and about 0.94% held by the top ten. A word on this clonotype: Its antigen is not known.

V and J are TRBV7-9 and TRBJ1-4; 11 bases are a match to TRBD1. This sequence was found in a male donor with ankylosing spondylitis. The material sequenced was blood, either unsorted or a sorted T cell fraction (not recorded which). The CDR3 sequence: CASSNGQGASIYEKLFF. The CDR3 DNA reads TGTGCCAGCAGTAATGGACAGGGGGCTTCTATTTATGAAAAACTGTTTTTT.